This T cell receptor (beta chain) was recovered during a study of blood T cells in healthy people across ages. Germline-derived CDR1 and CDR2 are DFQATT and SNEGSKA (reference sequence). The junction had 10 bases not matched to a gene; V was cut back by 6 bases and J by 6 bases. This CDR3 has 14 residues. Study-wide results and caveats: Estimated diversity across one million T cells was deemed an underestimate.

This clonotype was recorded a few times. Its antigen remains unknown. Every donor contributed roughly 10 milliliters of peripheral blood by blood draw. Through a sample-barcoded 5' primer and a J-beta primer mix, a second PCR was run for about 7 to 12 cycles. From the 5' RACE reads, TCRdb called clonotypes with MiXCR, one entry per CDR3 protein. The profile shows about 640,000 distinct CDR3 sequences, roughly 31% of them singletons. The chain carries TRBV20-1 and TRBJ1-5, with 8 bases aligning to TRBD1. The receptor's source is a woman older than 75 in good health. Sequences were obtained from blood. CDR3 coding DNA: TGCAGTGCCCGACGGGGGGGACAGGTTCAGCCCCAGCATTTT. Its translation: CSARRGGQVQPQHF.